One sample yielded the 5 T cell receptor beta chains listed below, sequenced in a study of T cell responses to AZD1222 COVID-19 vaccine (dated by TCRdb to the early 2020s). Reading the label with the study, this specimen's time point is: baseline before first vaccination. The library was made by the immunoSEQ multiplex PCR assay. TCRdb obtained this table from immuneACCESS and retained in-frame rearrangements with V and J assigned. These tables miss some clones; where compared with another copy, unresolved V genes account for less than half of the shortfall, and the remainder is unexplained. This sample gives about 100,000 clones in total; approximately 87% of them show up just once. The biggest ten clones account for under 4% of the sample. The sequencing used peripheral blood, collected on day 0 of AZD1222 vaccination. These receptors originate from an adult in good health.

V is TRBV28 and J is TRBJ1-2; TRBD1 might be the D (5 bases). V lost 6 bases, J lost 5 bases, and 19 bases lay in between. Germline V CDR1 and CDR2: MDHEN, SYDVKM. This CDR3 contains 15 residues. CDR3 sequence (DNA): TGTGCCAGCAGCCCACGTCCGGGACGGGCATATGGCTACACCTTC. Encoded protein: CASSPRPGRAYGYTF.

The rearrangement uses TRBV9 and TRBJ1-6; 10 nucleotides align to TRBD1. Unmatched junction bases numbered 5, after V lost 0 bases and J lost 8 bases. Germline assignment: CDR1 SGDLS and CDR2 YYNGEE. CDR3 length: 16 residues. CDR3 amino acids: CASSVERGTGDSPLHF. DNA for the CDR3: TGTGCCAGCAGCGTAGAACGGGGGACAGGGGATTCACCCCTCCACTTT.

V is TRBV19 and J is TRBJ1-3; D is ambiguous. With 6 bases removed from V and 7 bases from J, the gap between germline ends came to 7 bases. The CDR3 covers 11 residues. Germline V CDR1 and CDR2: LNHDA, SQIVND (reference sequence). The CDR3 protein is CASSLYNTIYF. DNA of the CDR3: TGTGCCAGTAGCCTCTACAACACCATATATTTT.

The chain recombines TRBV7-9 with TRBJ1-3, with D maybe TRBD1 (5 bases). The CDR3 is 16 residues long. Trimming took off 2 bases at V and 4 bases at J, with 15 bases between the two ends. CDR1 and CDR2 (germline): SEHNR, FQNEAQ (reference sequence). This CDR3 is CASSLSGDPRGNTIYF. CDR3 DNA: TGTGCCAGCAGCTTATCTGGGGACCCGAGGGGAAACACCATATATTTT.

The chain joins TRBV7-3 to TRBJ2-1, with D possibly TRBD2 on 5 matching bases. Deletions cut 4 bases from V and 4 bases from J, with 14 bases between. The CDR3 covers 15 residues. The germline V gene encodes CDR1 SGHTA and CDR2 FQGTGA. The CDR3 protein is CASSSLATQYNEQFF. The CDR3 DNA sequence: TGTGCCAGCAGCTCCCTAGCTACCCAGTACAATGAGCAGTTCTTC.